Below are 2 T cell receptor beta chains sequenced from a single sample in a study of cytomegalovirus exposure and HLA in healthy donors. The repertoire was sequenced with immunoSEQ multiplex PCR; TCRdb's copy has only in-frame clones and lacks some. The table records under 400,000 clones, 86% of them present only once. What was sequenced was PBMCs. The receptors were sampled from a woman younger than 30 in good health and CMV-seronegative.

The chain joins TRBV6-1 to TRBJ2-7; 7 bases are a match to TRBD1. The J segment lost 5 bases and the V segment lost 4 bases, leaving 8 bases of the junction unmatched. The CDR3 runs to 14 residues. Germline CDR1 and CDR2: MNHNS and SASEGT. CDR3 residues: CASSGVTGPNEQYF. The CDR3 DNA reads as TGTGCCAGCAGTGGGGTGACAGGGCCCAACGAGCAGTACTTC.

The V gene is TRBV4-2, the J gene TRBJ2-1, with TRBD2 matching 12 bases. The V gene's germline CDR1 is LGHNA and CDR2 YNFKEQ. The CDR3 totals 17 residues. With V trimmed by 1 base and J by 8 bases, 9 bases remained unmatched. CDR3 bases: TGTGCCAGCAGCCAAGGGGTCGTGGGACTAGCGGGCTATGAGCAGTTCTTC. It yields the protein CASSQGVVGLAGYEQFF.